Following are 15 T cell receptor beta chains from one sample sequenced in a study of blood T cell repertoires in COVID-19. Profiled with immunoSEQ multiplex PCR; TCRdb holds only in-frame clones, not every one. The sample contains just under 95,000 clones, 80% of which appear only once. Sequenced: peripheral blood. The receptors were gathered from a man in his fifties who had recovered from COVID-19.

V usage is TRBV4-1 and J usage is TRBJ1-5; D not resolved. Germline CDR1 MGHRA, CDR2 YSYEKL. V was pared by 0 bases and J by 1 base, with 10 bases between. This CDR3 is 16 amino acids long. As DNA, the CDR3 is TGCGCCAGCAGCCAAGATGTGGGAGGGAGCAATCAGCCCCAGCATTTT. This translates into CASSQDVGGSNQPQHF.

The chain joins TRBV3-1 (or the pseudogene TRBV3-2) to TRBJ2-5, with 10 bases aligning to TRBD2. Germline CDR1 and CDR2: LGHDT and YNNKEL (reference sequence). The ends lost 5 bases at V and 6 bases at J; junction bases unmatched: 9. CDR3 length equals 15 residues. CDR3 protein: CASSASGRAVKTQYF. The CDR3 nucleotides read TGTGCCAGCAGCGCCAGCGGGAGGGCCGTAAAGACCCAGTACTTC.

The chain has TRBV19 and TRBJ2-1; 9 bases align to TRBD1. V was pared by 2 bases and J by 6 bases, with 5 bases of the junction left unmatched. The CDR3 has 15 amino acids. Germline V lookup: CDR1 LNHDA, CDR2 SQIVND (reference sequence). The CDR3 loop is CASSIKGQGGNEQFF. The CDR3 DNA is TGTGCCAGTAGTATAAAGGGACAGGGTGGCAATGAGCAGTTCTTC.

The rearrangement links TRBV4-2 to TRBJ1-5; unclear D gene. V was clipped by 0 bases and J by 2 bases, with 20 bases between them. The CDR3 has 19 amino acids. CDR1 and CDR2 from the germline V gene are LGHNA and YNFKEQ. This CDR3 reads CASSQDLRLMGTGNQPQHF. In DNA, the CDR3 is TGTGCCAGCAGCCAAGATCTCCGTCTGATGGGTACAGGCAATCAGCCCCAGCATTTT.

V and J are TRBV5-1 and TRBJ1-1, with 8 bases that match TRBD1. The CDR3 is 15 residues long. Trimming cost V 3 bases and J 4 bases; bases outside gene matches: 8. From germline, CDR1 is SGHRS and CDR2 YFSETQ. The CDR3 spells CASSWTGQGGTEAFF. CDR3 in DNA: TGCGCCAGCAGCTGGACCGGACAGGGCGGCACTGAAGCTTTCTTT.

This chain uses TRBV28 with TRBJ1-3, with 7 nucleotides matching TRBD1. CDR1 MDHEN and CDR2 SYDVKM come from the germline V gene. CDR3 length: 16 residues. The ends lost 4 bases at V and 4 bases at J; junction bases unmatched: 10. The CDR3 reads CASSYNRGLRGNTIYF. The CDR3, as DNA: TGTGCCAGCAGTTACAACAGGGGACTGAGGGGAAACACCATATATTTT.

The chain links TRBV15 to TRBJ2-1; 8 positions agree with TRBD2. Germline V lookup: CDR1 LNHNV, CDR2 YYDKDF (reference sequence). The CDR3 sequence is 15 residues long. J lost 10 bases, V lost 5 bases, and 13 bases had no gene match. CDR3 in DNA: TGTGCCACCAGCCCTCCGGGACTAGGGCTCCGAGAGCAGTTCTTC. As protein: CATSPPGLGLREQFF. Variable domain in full (rest from reference TRBV15 and TRBJ2-1): DAMVIQNPRYQVTQFGKPVTLSCSQTLNHNVMYWYQQKSSQAPKLLFHYYDKDFNNEADTPDNFQSRRPNTSFCFLDIRSPGLGDTAMYLCATSPPGLGLREQFFGPGTRLTVL.

The rearrangement uses TRBV28 and TRBJ2-7; TRBD1 agrees at 11 bases. Per the germline V gene, CDR1 is MDHEN and CDR2 is SYDVKM. V gave up 0 bases and J gave up 5 bases; unmatched junction bases: 6. This CDR3 contains 16 residues. This chain's CDR3 is CASSLWGQGEGNEQYF. The CDR3 DNA sequence: TGTGCCAGCAGTTTATGGGGACAGGGGGAAGGGAACGAGCAGTACTTC. Looking up the rest from reference TRBV28 and TRBJ2-7 gives the full variable domain: DVKVTQSSRYLVKRTGEKVFLECVQDMDHENMFWYRQDPGLGLRLIYFSYDVKMKEKGDIPEGYSVSREKKERFSLILESASTNQTSMYLCASSLWGQGEGNEQYFGPGTRLTVT.

V usage is TRBV27 and J usage is TRBJ2-1, with 14 bases fitting TRBD2. CDR3 length equals 17 residues. Trimming cost V 5 bases and J 5 bases; bases outside gene matches: 8. CDR1 and CDR2 (germline): MNHEY, SMNVEV (reference sequence). DNA for the CDR3: TGTGCCAGCAGTAGACCGGGACTAGCGGGAGTCGACAATGAGCAGTTCTTC. It specifies CASSRPGLAGVDNEQFF.

The chain is built from TRBV4-1 and TRBJ2-7; 9 bases agree with TRBD2. Germline CDR1 reads MGHRA; CDR2 reads YSYEKL. V trimming: 0 bases; J trimming: 3 bases; junction bases outside the gene matches: 6. The CDR3 is made up of 16 amino acids. CDR3: CASSQDSSSGNYEQYF. The CDR3 DNA sequence: TGCGCCAGCAGCCAAGATAGCTCTAGCGGGAACTACGAGCAGTACTTC.

A few counts support this clone. The rearrangement joins TRBV7-3 to TRBJ2-7; D call uncertain. With 1 base removed from V and 4 bases from J, the gap between germline ends came to 11 bases. The germline CDR1 and CDR2 sequences are SGHTA and FQGTGA. CDR3 length: 14 amino acids. The CDR3 nucleotides are TGTGCCAGCAGCTTAAGTCCAGGCGCTTACGAGCAGTACTTC. It codes for CASSLSPGAYEQYF.

Here the CDR3 reads CASSLGGRNEQFF. CDR3 coding DNA: TGTGCCAGCAGTCTGGGGGGGAGGAATGAGCAGTTCTTC. V gene TRBV25-1 combines with J gene TRBJ2-1; TRBD2 matches at 7 bases. The CDR3 spans 13 residues. J lost 7 bases, V lost 5 bases, and 5 bases had no gene match. Germline-derived CDR1 and CDR2 are MGHDK and SYGVNS.

The chain employs TRBV12-3 or TRBV12-4 and TRBJ1-2, with D tentatively TRBD1 (6 bases). There are 13 residues in the CDR3. V was pared by 4 bases and J by 8 bases, with 14 bases between. In nucleotides, the CDR3 is TGTGCCAGCAGTTCCGGACAGCCTGGGGGCTACACCTTC. Translation: CASSSGQPGGYTF.

This chain uses TRBV10-3 with TRBJ1-2; 8 bases fit TRBD1. The germline CDR1 and CDR2 sequences are ENHRY and SYGVKD. This CDR3 is built from 15 residues. V was clipped by 4 bases and J by 0 bases; unmatched bases: 4. In DNA, the CDR3 is TGTGCCATCAGTGGACAGGGGACGGCTAACTATGGCTACACCTTC. This codes for CAISGQGTANYGYTF.

This chain connects TRBV10-3 to TRBJ2-3; 8 nucleotides agree with TRBD2. Germline assignment: CDR1 ENHRY and CDR2 SYGVKD. V lost 7 bases and J lost 3; bases outside the gene matches: 18. The CDR3 runs 18 residues. CDR3 in amino acids: CAIKGASGSLSRTDTQYF. The DNA of the CDR3 is TGTGCCATCAAAGGTGCCAGCGGGAGTCTTAGCCGGACAGATACGCAGTATTTT.